This T cell receptor beta chain came from a study of monozygotic twins with inflammatory bowel disease. Study-wide findings and caveats: Healthy co-twins exceeded IBD patients in TCRbeta diversity as measured by inverse Simpson. Repertoires of patients may have been made more variable by differing immunosuppressive treatments. For IBD patients, clonotypes shared with others were fewer than for healthy twins, especially with disease activity.

No DNA is given; TCRdb re-called the 5' RACE reads and lists each CDR3 protein once. In total, the table holds over 100,000 distinct CDR3 sequences. Details on this clonotype: What it binds is unknown.

The source of this sequence is a human donor with ulcerative colitis or Crohn's disease, or a healthy co-twin of an affected twin (not recorded which). Sequenced: blood.

The CDR3 spells CASSRTGQKNTEAFF. The chain has TRBV5-1 and TRBJ1-1; TCRdb reports TRBD1, a call that lacks DNA to check it against. The germline CDR1 and CDR2 sequences are SGHRS and YFSETQ. The CDR3 covers 15 residues.